This TCR beta chain was captured by sequencing in a study of beta chain features in type 1 diabetes. Study information: All samples together contributed about 100,000,000 sorted cells for examination.

Study-wide results and caveats: Junctions at VDJ sites from type 1 diabetes patients had fewer insertions and more deletions. Type 1 diabetes patients had moderately but significantly shorter TCRB CDR3s in all four CD4+ subsets. For TCRB rearrangement, an influence of HLA type remained unresolved here. A PCR bias possibly favoring shorter templates would apply equally to patients and controls.

V lost 1 base, J lost 5 bases, and 3 bases stayed unmatched. The CDR3 contains 15 residues. Looked up from germline, CDR1 is SGDLS and CDR2 is YYNGEE. Concerning this clone: Its specificity is not known.

The authors reverse transcribed all of the isolated RNA, so sequencing captured expressed TCRB transcripts. Assay used: immunoSEQ multiplex PCR; TCRdb lists only in-frame clones, some missing. The table has around 150,000 clones, 9% to 12% seen once. The receptor was isolated from a young man with type 1 diabetes. The rearrangement links TRBV9 to TRBJ2-2; 9 nucleotides line up with TRBD2. The sample comprised central memory CD4+ T cells from blood. CDR3: CASSVNSGGTGELFF. As DNA, the CDR3 is TGTGCCAGCAGCGTAAACAGCGGGGGGACCGGGGAGCTGTTTTTT.